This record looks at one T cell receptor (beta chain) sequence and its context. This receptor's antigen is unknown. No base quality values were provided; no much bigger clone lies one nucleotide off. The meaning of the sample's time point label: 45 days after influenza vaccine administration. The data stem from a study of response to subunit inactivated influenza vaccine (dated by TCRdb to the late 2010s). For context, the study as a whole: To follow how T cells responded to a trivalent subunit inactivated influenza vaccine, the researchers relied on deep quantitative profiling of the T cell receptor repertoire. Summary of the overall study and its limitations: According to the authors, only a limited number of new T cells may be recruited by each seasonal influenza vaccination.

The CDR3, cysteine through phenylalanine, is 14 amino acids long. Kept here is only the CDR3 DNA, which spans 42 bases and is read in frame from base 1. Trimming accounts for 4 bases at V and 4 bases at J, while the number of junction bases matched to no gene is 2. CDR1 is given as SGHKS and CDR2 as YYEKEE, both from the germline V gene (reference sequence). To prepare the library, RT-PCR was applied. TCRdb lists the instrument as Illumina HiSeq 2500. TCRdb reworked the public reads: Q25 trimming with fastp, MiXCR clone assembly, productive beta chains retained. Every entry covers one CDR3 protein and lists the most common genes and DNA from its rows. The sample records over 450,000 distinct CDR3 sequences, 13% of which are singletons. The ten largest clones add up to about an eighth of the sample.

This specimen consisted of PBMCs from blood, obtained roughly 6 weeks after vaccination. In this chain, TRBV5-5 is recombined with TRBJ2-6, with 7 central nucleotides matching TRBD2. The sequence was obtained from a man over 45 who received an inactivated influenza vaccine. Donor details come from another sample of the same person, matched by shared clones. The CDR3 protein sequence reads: CASSGRVGANVLTF. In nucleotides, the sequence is TGTGCCAGCAGCGGGAGGGTCGGGGCCAACGTCCTGACTTTC.